The 2 T cell receptor beta chains below were found in one sample sequenced in a study of T cell repertoires in cytomegalovirus infection. Which antigens these TCRs recognize remains unknown. TCRdb reprocessed the reads with MiXCR, giving one entry per CDR3 protein. Among about 280,000 distinct CDR3 sequences listed, under 25% were seen once. The sequencing here drew on cultured PBMCs, taken from culture after CMV antigen stimulation. The receptors derive from a human donor in good health (CMV status not recorded). Some clones in this sample may be carry-over from other donors' samples.

This clonotype appeared many times. The chain couples TRBV7-8 to TRBJ2-7, with D hard to call. CDR3 size: 13 residues. CDR1 SGHVS and CDR2 FQNEAQ come from the germline V gene. Between the trimmed V and J ends, which lost 5 bases and 3 bases, there was a span of 11 bases. CDR3 region: CASSRRNDYEQYV. The CDR3 DNA sequence: TGTGCCAGCAGCCGTAGGAACGACTACGAGCAGTACGTC.

Only one count was recorded for this clonotype. The chain carries TRBV29-1 and TRBJ2-7; unclear D gene. The CDR3 has 11 residues. The ends were cut back, 4 bases at V and 3 bases at J, with 7 bases in the middle. CDR1 is SQVTM and CDR2 is ANQGSEA in the germline V gene. CDR3 region: CSVGHIYEQYF. Here the CDR3 DNA reads TGCAGCGTTGGGCATATCTACGAGCAGTACTTC.